This T cell receptor (beta chain) appears in the sequencing data of a study of regulatory T cells in long-lasting Graves disease. Trimming shortened V by 4 bases and J by 2 bases, and 17 bases separated the two germline ends. The germline V gene encodes CDR1 DFQATT and CDR2 SNEGSKA (reference sequence). The CDR3 extends over 15 amino acids. Study outcomes and limitations: Persistent disease favored TRBV28, TRBJ1-2 and TRBJ2-5. The TCR repertoire of persistent Graves' patients was less diverse than that of newly diagnosed ones.

Time point indicated: newly diagnosed GD, antithyroid drugs for less than 3 months. Isolated PBMC RNA provided the starting material for the TCR library. Peripheral blood, 8.5 to 9.5 milliliters per patient, was collected in EDTA tubes. With regard to this clonotype: Its antigen is currently unknown. This could be a read error, since a much larger clone is one nucleotide away.

For TCR beta, libraries came from iRepertoire HTBI primers and Arm-PCR of CDR3 regions. Using its own MiXCR run on the multiplex PCR reads, TCRdb lists one record per CDR3 protein. The top ten clones hold over 7.5% of a sample with hundreds of thousands of distinct CDR3 sequences, about 14% of them seen once. This same sample was also part of a study on T cells in Graves' hyperthyroidism and ophthalmopathy. Turning to that study: Clinical symptoms, serum thyroxine and TRAb, thyroid ultrasound and orbital computed tomography together formed the diagnostic basis.

The J gene is TRBJ2-5, the V gene TRBV20-1; D perhaps matches TRBD2 (6 bases). The material sequenced was peripheral blood mononuclear cells (PBMCs), taken at new diagnosis, from a patient treated with antithyroid drugs. This sequence was found in a man aged 25 to 45 with Graves disease. CDR3 residues: CSANGTGTAQETQYF. CDR3 DNA: TGCAGTGCTAACGGAACCGGGACTGCTCAAGAGACCCAGTACTTC.